This T cell receptor beta chain was observed in a study of T cell clusters in autoimmune cytopenias. Germline lookup yields CDR1 LNHDA and CDR2 SQIVND (reference sequence). The CDR3 length is 15 residues. Points on this clonotype: Its matching antigen is unknown.

TRB amplification used roughly 250 ng of peripheral blood genomic DNA. Study outcomes and limitations: The T cell clusters were defined only in silico, without experimental functional validation.

Multiplex touch-down PCR amplified TRB using TRB-A and TRB-B pools in one tube. From the multiplex PCR reads, TCRdb lists one entry per CDR3 protein and no DNA. Here the sample table reports 3,500 or so distinct CDR3 sequences. Material: peripheral blood. This TCR derives from a human donor with an autoimmune cytopenia, with autoimmune hepatitis or in good health (not recorded which). The chain links TRBV19 to TRBJ2-3; lacking DNA, the TRBD1 call made by TCRdb goes unchecked. The chain's CDR3 is CASSMGGSSAGTQYF.